Detailed here is one T cell receptor beta chain. What it binds is not known. The sample belongs to a study of T cells in localized non-small cell lung cancer. Study-level results: Longer survival (overall) was linked to higher T cell density in blood. Highest T cell clonality was seen in uninvolved adjacent lung, surpassing that measured in tumor. When the top 100 tumor clones were examined, a median around 50 of them also appeared in the adjacent lung, which was paired and uninvolved.

Using immunoSEQ multiplex PCR, the repertoire was profiled, and TCRdb retains in-frame clones only, with some absent. The data hold approximately 88,000 clones, with roughly 90% observed a single time. This specimen was PBMCs, taken before any cancer treatment. The receptor was derived from a woman aged 35 to 70 with stage II squamous cell lung carcinoma.

The CDR3 nucleotides are TGTGCCAGCGTGGGCAGACAAAAAACTGAGCAGTTCTTC. Amino acids: CASVGRQKTEQFF. The chain uses TRBV6-6 and TRBJ2-1; D is unclear. V was cut by 8 bases and J by 9 bases, with 17 bases left in between. The germline V gene has CDR1 MNHNY and CDR2 SVGAGI (reference sequence). This CDR3 has 13 residues.